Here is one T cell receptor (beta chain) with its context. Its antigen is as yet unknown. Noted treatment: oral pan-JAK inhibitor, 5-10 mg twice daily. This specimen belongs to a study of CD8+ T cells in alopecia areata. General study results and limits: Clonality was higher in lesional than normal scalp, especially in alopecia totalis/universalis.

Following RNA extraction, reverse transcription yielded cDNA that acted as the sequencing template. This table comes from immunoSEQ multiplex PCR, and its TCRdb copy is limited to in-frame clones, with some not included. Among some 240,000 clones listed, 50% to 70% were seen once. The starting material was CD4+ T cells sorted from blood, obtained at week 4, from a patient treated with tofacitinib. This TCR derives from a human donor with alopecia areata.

Written as DNA, the CDR3 is TGCAGCGTCGCGCATCAATACGAGCAGTACTTC. As protein: CSVAHQYEQYF. This sequence joins TRBV29-1 and TRBJ2-7; D uncertain. V was trimmed by 6 bases and J by 4 bases, leaving 10 bases between them. Germline values: CDR1 SQVTM, CDR2 ANQGSEA. The length of the CDR3 is 11 residues.